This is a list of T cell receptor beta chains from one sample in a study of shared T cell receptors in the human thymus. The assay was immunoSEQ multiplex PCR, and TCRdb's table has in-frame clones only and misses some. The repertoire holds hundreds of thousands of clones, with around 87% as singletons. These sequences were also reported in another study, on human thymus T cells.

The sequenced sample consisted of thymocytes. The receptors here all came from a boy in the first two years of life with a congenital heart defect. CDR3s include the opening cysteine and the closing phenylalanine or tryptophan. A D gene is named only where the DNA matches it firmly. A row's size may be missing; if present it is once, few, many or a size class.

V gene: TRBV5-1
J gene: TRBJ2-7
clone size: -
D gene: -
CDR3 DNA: TGCGCCAGCAGACCAAGACTAGATCGGGTTTTCTACGAGCAGTACTTC
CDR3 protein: CASRPRLDRVFYEQYF

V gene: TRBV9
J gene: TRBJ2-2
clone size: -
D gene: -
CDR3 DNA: TGTGCCAGCAGCCCCTCTACCTGGACACCCAACACCGGGGAGCTGTTTTTT
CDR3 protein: CASSPSTWTPNTGELFF

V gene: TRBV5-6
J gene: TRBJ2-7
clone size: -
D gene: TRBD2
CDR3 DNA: TGTGCCAGCAGCTTGGCCTTGGCGGGAGAGTCCTACGAGCAGTACTTC
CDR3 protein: CASSLALAGESYEQYF

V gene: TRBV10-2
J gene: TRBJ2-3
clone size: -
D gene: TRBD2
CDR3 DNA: TGCGCCAGCAGATGGGCGGGAGGGCCAGTTAACACAGATACGCAGTATTTT
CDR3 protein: CASRWAGGPVNTDTQYF

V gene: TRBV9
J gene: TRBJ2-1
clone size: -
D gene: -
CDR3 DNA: TGTGCCAGCAGCGTAGAGGAGGAGTCATACAATGAGCAGTTCTTC
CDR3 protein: CASSVEEESYNEQFF

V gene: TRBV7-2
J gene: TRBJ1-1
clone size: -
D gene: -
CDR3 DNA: TGTGCCAGCAGCCTAGACACCATGAACACTGAAGCTTTCTTT
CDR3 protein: CASSLDTMNTEAFF

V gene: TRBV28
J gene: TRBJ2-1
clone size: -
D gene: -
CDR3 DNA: TGTGCCAGCAGTTTTTTACCCAAGAGCTCCTACAATGAGCAGTTCTTC
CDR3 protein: CASSFLPKSSYNEQFF

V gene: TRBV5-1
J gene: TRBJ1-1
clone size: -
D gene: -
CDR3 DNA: TGCGCCAGCCGCTGGGCAGCCAACACTGAAGCTTTCTTT
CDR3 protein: CASRWAANTEAFF

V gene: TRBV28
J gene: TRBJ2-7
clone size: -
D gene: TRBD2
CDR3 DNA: TGTGCCAGCAGTTCCCCATTCGCGGGAGCGACGGGGTTGCAGTACTTC
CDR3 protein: CASSSPFAGATGLQYF

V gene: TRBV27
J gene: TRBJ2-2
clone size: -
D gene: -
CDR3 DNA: TGTGCCAGCAGTTTATCTGGTCCAGGGGTCAACACCGGGGAGCTGTTTTTT
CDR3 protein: CASSLSGPGVNTGELFF

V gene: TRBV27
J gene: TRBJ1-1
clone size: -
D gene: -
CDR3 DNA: TGTGCCAGCAGTTCACTTCTTATTAACACTGAAGCTTTCTTT
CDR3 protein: CASSSLLINTEAFF

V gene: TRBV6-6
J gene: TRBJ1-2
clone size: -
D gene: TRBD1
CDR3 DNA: TGTGCCAGCAGCGCAAAACAGGGGGGCTATGGCTACACCTTC
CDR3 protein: CASSAKQGGYGYTF

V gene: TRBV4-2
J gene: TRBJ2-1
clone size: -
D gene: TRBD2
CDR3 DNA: TGTGCCAGCAGCCCCCGTGGACTAGCGGGAGGGTACAATGAGCAGTTCTTC
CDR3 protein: CASSPRGLAGGYNEQFF

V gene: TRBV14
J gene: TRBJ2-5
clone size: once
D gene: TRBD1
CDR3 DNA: TGTGCCAGCAGCCAAGATCAGGACAGGAGTCGAGAGACCCAGTACTTC
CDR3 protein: CASSQDQDRSRETQYF

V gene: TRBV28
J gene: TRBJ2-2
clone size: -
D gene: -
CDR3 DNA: TGTGCCAGCAGAAAGGGGTCCGGGGAGCTGTTTTTT
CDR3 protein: CASRKGSGELFF

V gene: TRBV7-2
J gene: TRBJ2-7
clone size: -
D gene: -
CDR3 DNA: TGTGCCAGCAGCTCTCGAGCCCACTCCTACGAGCAGTACTTC
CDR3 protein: CASSSRAHSYEQYF

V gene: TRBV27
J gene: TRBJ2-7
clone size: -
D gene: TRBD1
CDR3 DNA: TGTGCCAGCAGTCACAGACAGGGGGAAATTTACGAGCAGTACTTC
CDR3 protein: CASSHRQGEIYEQYF

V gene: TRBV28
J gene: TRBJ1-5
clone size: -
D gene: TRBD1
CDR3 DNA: TGTGCCAGCAGCACAAGAACCGGGACAGGGGTAAATCAGCCCCAGCATTTT
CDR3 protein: CASSTRTGTGVNQPQHF

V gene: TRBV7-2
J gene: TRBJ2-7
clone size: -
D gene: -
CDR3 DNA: TGTGCCAGCAGCTTAGCAGGGAGGACCTCCTACGAGCAGTACTTC
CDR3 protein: CASSLAGRTSYEQYF

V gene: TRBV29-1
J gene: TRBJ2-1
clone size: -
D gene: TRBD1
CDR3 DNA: TGCAGCGTTGATACGTGGGCAAGGGGGCCCATTGAGCAGTTCTTC
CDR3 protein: CSVDTWARGPIEQFF

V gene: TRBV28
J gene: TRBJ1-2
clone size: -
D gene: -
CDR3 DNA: TGTGCCAGCAGTTTCGAGTTACTCTATGGCTACACCTTC
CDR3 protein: CASSFELLYGYTF

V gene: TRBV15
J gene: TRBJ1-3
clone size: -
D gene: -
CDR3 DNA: TGTGCCACCAGCAGGGTTCTAGGTCCCGTCGGAAACACCATATATTTT
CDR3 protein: CATSRVLGPVGNTIYF

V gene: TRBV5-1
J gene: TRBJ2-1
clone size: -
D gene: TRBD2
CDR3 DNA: TGCGCCAGCTGTATAGGGCATGGCGGGAGGGCCAATGAGCAGTTCTTC
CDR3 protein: CASCIGHGGRANEQFF

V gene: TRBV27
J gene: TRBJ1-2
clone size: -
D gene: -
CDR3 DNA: TGTGCCAGCAGACTTGGAGGGGAAGGGTTCTATGGCTACACCTTC
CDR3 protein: CASRLGGEGFYGYTF

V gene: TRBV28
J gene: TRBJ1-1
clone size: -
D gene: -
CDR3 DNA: TGTGCCAGCAACCCCGGCCCAGCGGCTCCGGAGACTGAAGCTTTCTTT
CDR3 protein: CASNPGPAAPETEAFF

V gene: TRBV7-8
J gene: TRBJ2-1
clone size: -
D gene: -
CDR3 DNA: TGTGCCAGCAGCACATGGTCCGCGGGCGATGAGCAGTTCTTC
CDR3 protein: CASSTWSAGDEQFF

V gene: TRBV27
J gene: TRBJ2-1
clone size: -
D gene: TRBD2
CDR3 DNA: TGTGCCAGCAGTTATGGCGGGAGGGCCTTCAATGAGCAGTTCTTC
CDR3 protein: CASSYGGRAFNEQFF

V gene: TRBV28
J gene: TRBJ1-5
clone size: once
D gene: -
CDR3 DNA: TGTGCCAGCAGTGTTGAGGGGGAAAATCAGCCCCAGCATTTT
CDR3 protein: CASSVEGENQPQHF

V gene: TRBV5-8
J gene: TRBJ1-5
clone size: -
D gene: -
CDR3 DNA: TGTGCCAGCAGCTCAGGGAATCAGCCCCAGCATTTT
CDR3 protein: CASSSGNQPQHF

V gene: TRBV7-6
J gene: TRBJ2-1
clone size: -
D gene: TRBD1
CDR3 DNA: TGTGCCAGCAGCTTAGAAGGGGGCGGGTATCACTACAATGAGCAGTTCTTC
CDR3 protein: CASSLEGGGYHYNEQFF

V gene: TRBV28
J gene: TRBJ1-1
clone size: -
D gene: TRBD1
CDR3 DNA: TGTGCCAGCAGTCCCACGCTCGGGACAGGGGACACTGAAGCTTTCTTT
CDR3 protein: CASSPTLGTGDTEAFF

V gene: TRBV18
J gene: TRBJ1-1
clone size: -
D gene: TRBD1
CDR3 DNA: TGTGCCAGCTCACCCTCTTGGACAGGTATGAACACTGAAGCTTTCTTT
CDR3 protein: CASSPSWTGMNTEAFF

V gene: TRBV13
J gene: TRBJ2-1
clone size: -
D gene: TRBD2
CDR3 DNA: TGTGCCAGCAACCCAACTCCGGGACTAGCGGGCAATGAGCAGTTCTTC
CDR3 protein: CASNPTPGLAGNEQFF

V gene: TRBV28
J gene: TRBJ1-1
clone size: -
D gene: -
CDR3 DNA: TGTGCCAGCAGTTTAGGTACGGGAATAGCTGAAGCTTTCTTT
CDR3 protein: CASSLGTGIAEAFF

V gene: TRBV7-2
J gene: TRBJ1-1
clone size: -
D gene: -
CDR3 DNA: TGTGCCAGCACCGTGGGCAACTCGAACACTGAAGCTTTCTTT
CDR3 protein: CASTVGNSNTEAFF

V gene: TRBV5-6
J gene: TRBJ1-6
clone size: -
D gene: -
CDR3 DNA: TGTGCCAGCAGCTTGGTCTGGGGCCCGGGCGGGGGGAAAGATTCACCCCTCCACTTT
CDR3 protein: CASSLVWGPGGGKDSPLHF

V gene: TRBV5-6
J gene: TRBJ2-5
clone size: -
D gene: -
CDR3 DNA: TGTGCCAGCAGTTATGGAGGGCGACAAGAGACCCAGTACTTC
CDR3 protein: CASSYGGRQETQYF

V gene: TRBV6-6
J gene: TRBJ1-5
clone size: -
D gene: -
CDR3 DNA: TGTGCCAGCAGTTACTCGAGGGCCCAGCCCCAGCATTTT
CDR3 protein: CASSYSRAQPQHF

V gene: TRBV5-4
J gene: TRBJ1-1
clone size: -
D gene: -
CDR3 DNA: TGTGCCAGCAGCTTTGATATGGGGCAGGGATGGGACACTGAAGCTTTCTTT
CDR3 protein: CASSFDMGQGWDTEAFF

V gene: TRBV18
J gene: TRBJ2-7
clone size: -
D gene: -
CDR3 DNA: TGTGCCAGCTCACCGGGGGCTACCTACGAGCAGTACTTC
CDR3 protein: CASSPGATYEQYF

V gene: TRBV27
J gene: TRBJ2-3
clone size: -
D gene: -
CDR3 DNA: TGTGCCAGCAGCTTGGGATCCCATAGAACAGGGAAGACGCATACGCAGTATTTT
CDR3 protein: CASSLGSHRTGKTHTQYF

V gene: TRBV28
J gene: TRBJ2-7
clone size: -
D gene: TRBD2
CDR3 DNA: TGTGCCAGCAGTTTGAAGGCAGGGAGGGCCTACGAGCAGTACTTC
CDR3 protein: CASSLKAGRAYEQYF

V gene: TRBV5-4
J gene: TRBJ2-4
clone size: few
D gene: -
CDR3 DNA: TGTGCCAGCAGCTTGGTGCCGGACACCCCAAACATTCAGTACTTC
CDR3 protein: CASSLVPDTPNIQYF

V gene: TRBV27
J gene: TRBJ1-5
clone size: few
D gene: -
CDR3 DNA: TGTGCCAGCAGTCGGGTAGGAGGGGCAGGTTTTTTTTATAGCAATCAGCCCCAGCATTTT
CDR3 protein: CASSRVGGAGFFYSNQPQHF